A single sample is the source of the 2 T cell receptor beta chains below, sequenced in a study of blood T cell repertoires in COVID-19. Assay used: immunoSEQ multiplex PCR; TCRdb lists only in-frame clones, some missing. Seen here are about 120,000 clones, around 87% observed once, and the top ten hold roughly 8%. The sequenced sample consisted of peripheral blood. The origin of the receptors is a human donor in a cohort sampled during active COVID-19.

The chain recombines TRBV18 with TRBJ2-5; tentative D call: TRBD2 (6 bases). The length of the CDR3 is 15 residues. Trimming shortened V by 1 base and J by 2 bases, and 11 bases separated the two germline ends. Germline-derived CDR1 and CDR2 are KGHSH and LQKENI. The CDR3 loop reads CASSPRVGGQETQYF. The CDR3 DNA follows: TGTGCCAGCTCACCACGAGTCGGAGGGCAAGAGACCCAGTACTTC. The complete variable domain, with remaining parts taken from reference TRBV18 and TRBJ2-5, reads NAGVMQNPRHLVRRRGQEARLRCSPMKGHSHVYWYRQLPEEGLKFMVYLQKENIIDESGMPKERFSAEFPKEGPSILRIQQVVRGDSAAYFCASSPRVGGQETQYFGPGTRLLVL.

The V call is TRBV19, the J call TRBJ2-7; TRBD2 matches 9 bases. CDR3 length equals 17 residues. J was trimmed by 1 base and V by 3 bases; bases with no gene match: 10. CDR1 and CDR2 (germline): LNHDA, SQIVND (reference sequence). In nucleotides, the CDR3 is TGTGCCAGTAGTATCGGCGGCGGGGGGGTAAGATCCTACGAGCAGTACTTC. It specifies CASSIGGGGVRSYEQYF. The entire variable domain, with the rest obtained from reference TRBV19 and TRBJ2-7, is as follows: DGGITQSPKYLFRKEGQNVTLSCEQNLNHDAMYWYRQDPGQGLRLIYYSQIVNDFQKGDIAEGYSVSREKKESFPLTVTSAQKNPTAFYLCASSIGGGGVRSYEQYFGPGTRLTVT.